These 17 T cell receptor beta chains were all obtained from the same sample, sequenced in a study of T-cell reconstitution after alpha-beta-depleted transplantation in children. Preparation of the TCRbeta library was carried out with unique molecular identifiers. In TCRdb, the PCR reads were re-called with MiXCR into one record per CDR3 protein. The sample includes 500,000 to 650,000 distinct CDR3 sequences, 10% to 15% seen only once; the top ten take around 2%. The material sequenced was PBMCs, mostly from graft donor cells, taken 360 days after TCRalphabeta/CD19-depleted stem cell transplant. These receptors all stem from a male patient younger than 18 who had a stem cell transplant for acute myeloid leukemia, so the T cells may come from the graft donor.

The gene calls are TRBV7-3 and TRBJ1-5, with 7 nucleotides matching TRBD1. The CDR3 is made up of 14 amino acids. Germline CDR1 reads SGHTA; CDR2 reads FQGTGA. Trimming removed 5 bases from V and 7 bases from J; junction bases left unmatched: 8. The DNA of the CDR3 is TGTGCCAGCAGCCCGGGACAGCCGGAGCAGCCCCAGCATTTT. Translation: CASSPGQPEQPQHF.

This clonotype has more than one count but fewer than ten. This chain uses TRBV3-1 with TRBJ2-5; the match to TRBD2 covers 8 bases. V was clipped by 2 bases and J by 7 bases; unmatched bases: 3. This CDR3 region has 13 residues. Germline CDR1 and CDR2: LGHDT and YNNKEL (reference sequence). The DNA of the CDR3 is TGTGCCAGCAGCCAACCGGGAGGGGGGACCCAGTACTTC. Its translation: CASSQPGGGTQYF.

The chain carries TRBV5-6 and TRBJ2-5; no definite D call. Per germline, CDR1 SGHDT and CDR2 YYEEEE. Trimming took off 6 bases at V and 5 bases at J, with 11 bases between the two ends. There are 12 residues in the CDR3. The chain's CDR3 is CASIWRRETQYF. The CDR3 DNA reads as TGTGCCAGCATCTGGAGAAGGGAGACCCAGTACTTC.

The table lists this clonotype with a few counts. V gene TRBV29-1 combines with J gene TRBJ2-2, with D uncertain. This CDR3 contains 12 residues. The germline V gene has CDR1 SQVTM and CDR2 ANQGSEA. Trimming cost V 3 bases and J 6 bases, with 8 bases left between them. The DNA of the CDR3 is TGCAGCGTTGAGTTTTTTGCCGGGGAGCTGTTTTTT. It yields the protein CSVEFFAGELFF.

The V call is TRBV5-1, the J call TRBJ2-7; 7 bases align to TRBD1. The CDR3 covers 15 residues. Germline assignment: CDR1 SGHRS and CDR2 YFSETQ. V lost 4 bases to trimming and J lost 2 bases; unmatched junction nucleotides: 9. For the CDR3, the DNA is TGCGCCAGCAGCCCATGGGACAGCCAACCCTACGAGCAGTACTTC. Residues: CASSPWDSQPYEQYF.

There are a few counts of this clonotype. This chain links TRBV7-6 with TRBJ1-5; TRBD1 agrees at 7 bases. V was pared by 2 bases and J by 4 bases, with 14 bases of the junction left unmatched. Germline V gene sequence: CDR1 SGHVS, CDR2 FNYEAQ. This CDR3 comprises 18 residues. CDR3 sequence reads: CASSLTPREAGGNQPQHF. The CDR3 region has the DNA TGTGCCAGCAGCTTAACACCTAGAGAAGCAGGGGGGAATCAGCCCCAGCATTTT.

Only a few counts were recorded for this clonotype. The chain employs TRBV7-2 and TRBJ2-7; 9 nucleotides line up with TRBD2. The trim removed 2 bases at V and 3 bases at J, leaving 8 bases unmatched. Germline V gene data show CDR1 as SGHTA and CDR2 as FQGNSA. The CDR3 spans 16 residues. In nucleotides, the CDR3 is TGTGCCAGCAGCTTAAGTAGTCTAGCGGGATTCTACGAGCAGTACTTC. Protein sequence: CASSLSSLAGFYEQYF.

This clonotype was counted at least ten times. The chain recombines TRBV30 with TRBJ2-2, with D unresolved. The V gene's germline CDR1 is GTSNPN and CDR2 SVGIG (reference sequence). V was clipped by 4 bases and J by 5 bases, with 14 bases between them. The CDR3 length is 14 residues. The CDR3, as DNA: TGTGCCTGGAAGGTTACTGGGTTTACCGGGGAGCTGTTTTTT. Its protein is CAWKVTGFTGELFF.

This clonotype was counted between two and nine times. The chain carries TRBV25-1 and TRBJ2-5; D might be TRBD2 (6 bases). Germline lookup yields CDR1 MGHDK and CDR2 SYGVNS. CDR3 length: 15 amino acids. Between the trimmed V and J ends, which lost 6 bases and 5 bases, there was a span of 19 bases. The DNA for the CDR3 is TGTGCCAGCAGCGGGAGAGGAATACTGGGGGAGACCCAGTACTTC. Translating gives CASSGRGILGETQYF.

The chain uses TRBV10-3 and TRBJ2-7; D remains ambiguous. Trimming pared 8 bases from V and 2 bases from J, leaving 22 bases between. In germline, CDR1 is ENHRY, CDR2 SYGVKD. The CDR3 runs 16 residues. The CDR3 reads CAISNTQSGSTYEQYF. The CDR3 nucleotides read TGTGCCATCTCCAACACGCAATCCGGTTCTACCTACGAGCAGTACTTC.

This clonotype has just a few counts. The chain links TRBV5-1 to TRBJ2-7, with TRBD1 matching 8 bases. The V gene's germline CDR1 is SGHRS and CDR2 YFSETQ. The J segment lost 4 bases and the V segment lost 4 bases, leaving 10 bases of the junction unmatched. The CDR3 contains 15 residues. The CDR3 DNA sequence: TGCGCCAGCAGCACCTCAGGGGACAGGCCTTACGAGCAGTACTTC. It translates to CASSTSGDRPYEQYF. The whole variable domain, filled in from reference TRBV5-1 and TRBJ2-7, reads KAGVTQTPRYLIKTRGQQVTLSCSPISGHRSVSWYQQTPGQGLQFLFEYFSETQRNKGNFPGRFSGRQFSNSRSEMNVSTLELGDSALYLCASSTSGDRPYEQYFGPGTRLTVT.

This clonotype was counted a few times. CDR3 residues: CASSYSKWNGHEAFF. CDR3 bases: TGTGCCAGCAGTTACTCGAAATGGAATGGTCACGAAGCTTTCTTT. The chain has TRBV6-5 and TRBJ1-1; no clear D gene. Germline V gives CDR1 MNHEY, CDR2 SVGAGI. V lost 0 bases to trimming and J lost 8 bases, with 16 bases between them. The CDR3 covers 15 residues.

The chain uses TRBV10-3 and TRBJ2-1; the match to TRBD2 covers 14 bases. The CDR3 length is 19 residues. The germline V gene has CDR1 ENHRY and CDR2 SYGVKD. The J segment lost 7 bases and the V segment lost 6 bases, leaving 17 bases of the junction unmatched. This CDR3 reads CAISPRPGLAGEMGNEQFF. The CDR3 bases are TGTGCCATCAGCCCTCGACCGGGACTAGCGGGAGAGATGGGGAATGAGCAGTTCTTC.

The chain combines TRBV4-3 with TRBJ2-2; either TRBD1 or TRBD2 may supply D (5 bases each). The ends were cut back, 0 bases at V and 1 base at J, with 6 bases in the middle. The V gene's germline CDR1 is LGHNA and CDR2 YSLEER. This CDR3 comprises 15 residues. The CDR3 DNA reads as TGCGCCAGCAGCCAAGAGGGACGGAACACCGGGGAGCTGTTTTTT. It translates to CASSQEGRNTGELFF.

This clonotype was picked up a small number of times. The chain joins TRBV18 to TRBJ1-5; D is ambiguous. V lost 6 bases and J lost 1, with 10 bases in between. The CDR3 extends over 14 amino acids. Per the germline V gene, CDR1 is KGHSH and CDR2 is LQKENI. The CDR3 DNA is TGTGCCAGCTCGCAAAGGATAAGCAATCAGCCCCAGCATTTT. It codes for CASSQRISNQPQHF.

The chain is built from TRBV5-1 and TRBJ2-1, with 8 positions matching TRBD2. This CDR3 has 16 residues. Germline CDR1 is SGHRS and CDR2 is YFSETQ. V was pared by 6 bases and J by 6 bases, with 14 bases of the junction left unmatched. The CDR3 spells CASTLWAGGMSNEQFF. CDR3 coding DNA: TGCGCCAGCACTCTCTGGGCGGGGGGAATGAGCAATGAGCAGTTCTTC.

This chain joins TRBV12-5 and TRBJ2-2; TRBD2 might be the D (6 bases). Trimming shortened V by 2 bases and J by 0 bases, and 10 bases separated the two germline ends. The length of the CDR3 is 16 residues. Germline V gene data show CDR1 as LGHNT and CDR2 as FRNRAP. CDR3 bases: TGTGCTAGTGGTTTGTGGGAGGACGCGAACACCGGGGAGCTGTTTTTT. Translated: CASGLWEDANTGELFF.